This T cell receptor beta chain emerged from a study of CD4 and CD8 cells across lung adenocarcinoma regions. This clonotype counts as medium-sized (0.01 to 0.1%). From the PCR reads, TCRdb called clonotypes with MiXCR, one entry per CDR3 protein. Of about 5,200 distinct CDR3 sequences listed, about 50% were seen once; the top ten hold just under 20%. Localized lung adenocarcinoma, a non-small cell lung cancer, affected the donors. The receptor was derived from a male donor with lung adenocarcinoma. The CD4 and CD8 labels of this study may be unreliable. Sequenced sample: CD4+ T cells from the margin of a lung tumor.

The CDR3 nucleotides are TGCGCCAGCAGCCCCATCGAGGGGACAGATACGCAGTATTTT. It translates to CASSPIEGTDTQYF. The V call is TRBV4-1, the J call TRBJ2-3, with D perhaps assigned TRBD1 or TRBD2 (5 bases each). Per the germline V gene, CDR1 is MGHRA and CDR2 is YSYEKL. The CDR3 runs to 14 residues. Trimming pared 4 bases from V and 3 bases from J, leaving 11 bases between.